The 20 T cell receptor beta chains below come from one sample, sequenced in a study of a mutant IDH1 vaccine in newly diagnosed glioma. Libraries were prepared by immunoSEQ multiplex PCR; TCRdb keeps only in-frame clonotypes and omits some of them. This sample yields about 62,000 clones, of which 75% to 90% are seen a single time; 3.5% to 4% belongs to the top ten. As for time point: week 47, end of study. Vaccinated patients received 300 ug of mutant IDH1 20-mer peptide per dose, with topical imiquimod. Their cognate antigens are unknown. Here the sequenced sample was PBMCs, taken from a glioma patient whose treatment included an IDH1 peptide vaccine. Every receptor here comes from a man younger than 40 with glioma.

The chain recombines TRBV18 with TRBJ1-1; D may be TRBD1 (5 bases). The ends were cut back, 3 bases at V and 4 bases at J, with 15 bases in the middle. This CDR3 is built from 15 residues. Germline-derived CDR1 and CDR2 are KGHSH and LQKENI. As DNA, the CDR3 is TGTGCCAGCTCACCGATTGGGGGGAGGGGCACTGAAGCTTTCTTT. It translates to CASSPIGGRGTEAFF.

The gene calls are TRBV19 and TRBJ2-1, with 7 bases aligning to TRBD2. There are 16 residues in the CDR3. Germline values: CDR1 LNHDA, CDR2 SQIVND (reference sequence). Unmatched junction bases numbered 6, after V lost 0 bases and J lost 4 bases. CDR3 sequence (DNA): TGTGCCAGTAGTATAGATCCCGCTAGCGGTTACAATGAGCAGTTCTTC. This encodes CASSIDPASGYNEQFF.

The chain is built from TRBV7-9 and TRBJ1-4; D ambiguous. The CDR3 runs to 14 residues. Trimming cost V 2 bases and J 13 bases, with 17 bases left between them. Germline V gives CDR1 SEHNR, CDR2 FQNEAQ (reference sequence). CDR3: CASSLTGSKRSLFF. The CDR3 DNA sequence: TGTGCCAGCAGCTTAACGGGGTCCAAAAGGTCACTGTTTTTT. The complete variable domain, with remaining parts taken from reference TRBV7-9 and TRBJ1-4, reads DTGVSQNPRHKITKRGQNVTFRCDPISEHNRLYWYRQTLGQGPEFLTYFQNEAQLEKSRLLSDRFSAERPKGSFSTLEIQRTEQGDSAMYLCASSLTGSKRSLFFGSGTQLSVL.

This clone has a single count. The chain carries TRBV10-3 and TRBJ1-1; 9 nucleotides agree with TRBD1. V was clipped by 4 bases and J by 2 bases; unmatched bases: 8. The CDR3 is made up of 16 amino acids. Germline lookup yields CDR1 ENHRY and CDR2 SYGVKD. CDR3 in amino acids: CAISAGQGDTNTEAFF. The DNA for the CDR3 is TGTGCCATCAGTGCGGGACAGGGAGATACAAACACTGAAGCTTTCTTT.

The chain combines TRBV10-2 with TRBJ1-2; D is uncertain. Germline-derived CDR1 and CDR2 are WSHSY and SAAADI. The CDR3 covers 12 residues. V lost 8 bases and J 5 bases, leaving 12 bases between the germline ends. The CDR3 DNA follows: TGCGCCAGCGGAGATGGGATATATGGCTACACCTTC. Translating it yields CASGDGIYGYTF.

V gene TRBV7-8 combines with J gene TRBJ1-3, with D hard to call. The germline CDR1 and CDR2 sequences are SGHVS and FQNEAQ. CDR3 length: 16 residues. V gave up 5 bases and J gave up 2 bases, with 16 bases separating them. CDR3 in DNA: TGTGCCAGCAGCCCCGGACCCGGGCGACCTGGAAACACCATATATTTT. Translating gives CASSPGPGRPGNTIYF.

This clone was observed a few times. The chain combines TRBV11-2 with TRBJ1-1, with D unclear. Germline-derived CDR1 and CDR2 are SGHAT and FQNNGV. There are 14 residues in the CDR3. With 5 bases removed from V and 1 base from J, the gap between germline ends came to 11 bases. The CDR3 sequence is CASSRFEGNTEAFF. The CDR3 nucleotides are TGTGCCAGCAGCCGCTTCGAGGGGAACACTGAAGCTTTCTTT.

The rearrangement joins TRBV19 to TRBJ1-5; 10 positions match TRBD1. CDR3 size: 14 residues. The trim removed 8 bases at V and 4 bases at J, leaving 5 bases unmatched. CDR1 LNHDA and CDR2 SQIVND come from the germline V gene (reference sequence). CDR3 nucleotides: TGTGCCAGTCGAACGGACAGGGGGAATCAGCCCCAGCATTTT. Translating gives CASRTDRGNQPQHF.

The chain joins TRBV19 to TRBJ2-7; D is possibly TRBD1 or TRBD2 (5 bases each). Germline V CDR1 and CDR2: LNHDA, SQIVND (reference sequence). The V gene lost 8 bases and the J gene lost 0 bases, with 17 bases spanning the gap. This CDR3 has 15 residues. This chain's CDR3 is CASSPRDGISYEQYF. The DNA for the CDR3 is TGTGCCAGTTCACCTCGGGACGGAATCTCCTACGAGCAGTACTTC. Using reference TRBV19 and TRBJ2-7 for the parts outside the CDR3, the full variable domain is DGGITQSPKYLFRKEGQNVTLSCEQNLNHDAMYWYRQDPGQGLRLIYYSQIVNDFQKGDIAEGYSVSREKKESFPLTVTSAQKNPTAFYLCASSPRDGISYEQYFGPGTRLTVT.

The gene calls are TRBV10-3 and TRBJ2-6, with D possibly being TRBD1 (6 bases). The CDR3 totals 14 residues. The ends were cut back, 6 bases at V and 0 bases at J, with 6 bases in the middle. CDR1 and CDR2 from the germline V gene are ENHRY and SYGVKD. CDR3 region: CAIRDSSGANVLTF. In DNA form, the CDR3 reads TGTGCCATCAGGGACAGCTCTGGGGCCAACGTCCTGACTTTC.

This clone was seen a single time. This chain connects TRBV5-1 to TRBJ2-1; 8 nucleotides align to TRBD1. The germline V gene encodes CDR1 SGHRS and CDR2 YFSETQ. Trimming cost V 4 bases and J 4 bases; bases outside gene matches: 7. The CDR3 runs to 15 residues. Here the CDR3 DNA reads TGCGCCAGCAGCCCCGGGACAGGAGCTTACAATGAGCAGTTCTTC. It is translated as CASSPGTGAYNEQFF.

The chain combines TRBV27 with TRBJ2-2; 8 nucleotides line up with TRBD1. With 7 bases clipped from V and 0 bases from J, the junction kept 7 bases outside the gene matches. Germline loops: CDR1 MNHEY, CDR2 SMNVEV (reference sequence). The CDR3 has 16 amino acids. The CDR3 DNA reads as TGTGCCAGCACCGGGACAGGCTTGGCGAACACCGGGGAGCTGTTTTTT. Residues: CASTGTGLANTGELFF.

The chain couples TRBV7-9 to TRBJ1-2; D is ambiguous. V gave up 5 bases and J gave up 0 bases, with 10 bases separating them. Germline-derived CDR1 and CDR2 are SEHNR and FQNEAQ (reference sequence). There are 14 residues in the CDR3. In DNA, the CDR3 is TGTGCCAGCAGCCTCAGAGCAGCTAACTATGGCTACACCTTC. Translated: CASSLRAANYGYTF.

The CDR3, as DNA: TGTGCCAGCAGCTTAGGGGGGACATCTTACGAGCAGTACTTC. The encoded protein is CASSLGGTSYEQYF. This chain connects TRBV11-2 to TRBJ2-7, with D possibly matching TRBD1 (6 bases). Trimming cost V 1 base and J 4 bases, with 11 bases left between them. There are 14 residues in the CDR3. Germline V gene data show CDR1 as SGHAT and CDR2 as FQNNGV.

The CDR3 sequence is CSVGSETQYF. CDR3 in DNA: TGCAGCGTCGGGTCGGAGACCCAGTACTTC. The gene calls are TRBV29-1 and TRBJ2-5; no clear D gene. V lost 6 bases and J lost 5, with 7 bases in between. This CDR3 is 10 amino acids long. Germline assignment: CDR1 SQVTM and CDR2 ANQGSEA.

Only a few counts were recorded for this clone. The rearrangement joins TRBV11-2 to TRBJ2-2; D unclear. Trimming pared 2 bases from V and 1 base from J, leaving 8 bases between. CDR3 length: 15 amino acids. Germline V gives CDR1 SGHAT, CDR2 FQNNGV. The CDR3 nucleotides read TGTGCCAGCAGCTTATATGTAGGGAACACCGGGGAGCTGTTTTTT. Translating gives CASSLYVGNTGELFF.

The rearrangement links TRBV6-5 to TRBJ2-3, with 12 bases matching TRBD2. V shed 8 bases and J 2 bases; nucleotides not matched to a gene: 2. This CDR3 comprises 14 residues. CDR1 is MNHEY and CDR2 is SVGAGI in the germline V gene. Written as DNA, the CDR3 is TGTGCCAGCCGACTAGCGGGGGACACAGATACGCAGTATTTT. Translating gives CASRLAGDTDTQYF.

This clone was detected only once. The chain has TRBV5-1 and TRBJ1-2, with D perhaps matching TRBD1 (5 bases). The CDR3 runs 16 residues. The V end was cut by 5 bases, the J end by 3 bases, with 20 bases between. Germline V gene data show CDR1 as SGHRS and CDR2 as YFSETQ. Here the CDR3 DNA reads TGCGCCAGCAGGTCTATTGTCGTGGGGGACGACTATGGCTACACCTTC. Translation gives CASRSIVVGDDYGYTF.

This clone occurred a few times. This chain joins TRBV5-5 and TRBJ1-1; D gene unclear. CDR3 length: 14 residues. V lost 2 bases, J lost 0 bases, and 8 bases lay in between. The germline CDR1 and CDR2 sequences are SGHKS and YYEKEE (reference sequence). DNA for the CDR3: TGTGCCAGCAGCTTAGAACAGATGAACACTGAAGCTTTCTTT. Its translation: CASSLEQMNTEAFF.

The chain joins TRBV6-5 to TRBJ2-2; 9 nucleotides match TRBD1. The CDR3 extends over 15 amino acids. Germline loops: CDR1 MNHEY, CDR2 SVGAGI. After removal of 5 bases from V and 5 bases from J, the junction contained 6 bases not matched to a gene. In DNA, the CDR3 is TGTGCCAGCAGTCGGGGACAGGGTTTGACCGGGGAGCTGTTTTTT. Its translation: CASSRGQGLTGELFF.